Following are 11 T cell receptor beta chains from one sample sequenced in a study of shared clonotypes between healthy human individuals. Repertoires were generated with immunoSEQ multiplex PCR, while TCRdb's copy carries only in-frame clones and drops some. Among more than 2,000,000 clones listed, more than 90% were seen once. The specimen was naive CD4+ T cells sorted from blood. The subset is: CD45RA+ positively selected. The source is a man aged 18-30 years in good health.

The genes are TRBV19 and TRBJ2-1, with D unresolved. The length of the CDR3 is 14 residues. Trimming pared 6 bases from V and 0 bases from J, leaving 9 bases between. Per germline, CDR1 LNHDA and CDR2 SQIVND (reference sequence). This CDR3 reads CASRTESSYNEQFF. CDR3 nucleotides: TGTGCCAGTAGGACCGAGAGCTCCTACAATGAGCAGTTCTTC.

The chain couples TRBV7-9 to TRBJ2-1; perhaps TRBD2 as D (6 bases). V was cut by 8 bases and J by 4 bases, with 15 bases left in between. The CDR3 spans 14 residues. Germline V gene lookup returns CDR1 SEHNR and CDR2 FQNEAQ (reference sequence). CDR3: CASGRALAYNEQFF. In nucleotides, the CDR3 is TGTGCCAGCGGCAGGGCGCTAGCGTACAATGAGCAGTTCTTC.

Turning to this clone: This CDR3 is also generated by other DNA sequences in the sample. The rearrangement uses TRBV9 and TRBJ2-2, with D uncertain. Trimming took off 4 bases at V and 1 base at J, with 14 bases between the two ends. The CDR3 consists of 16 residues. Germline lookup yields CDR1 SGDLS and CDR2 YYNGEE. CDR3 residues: CASSPTQDLNTGELFF. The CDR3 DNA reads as TGTGCCAGCAGCCCCACTCAAGATTTGAACACCGGGGAGCTGTTTTTT. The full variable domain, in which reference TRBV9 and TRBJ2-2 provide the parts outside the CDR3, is DSGVTQTPKHLITATGQRVTLRCSPRSGDLSVYWYQQSLDQGLQFLIQYYNGEERAKGNILERFSAQQFPDLHSELNLSSLELGDSALYFCASSPTQDLNTGELFFGEGSRLTVL.

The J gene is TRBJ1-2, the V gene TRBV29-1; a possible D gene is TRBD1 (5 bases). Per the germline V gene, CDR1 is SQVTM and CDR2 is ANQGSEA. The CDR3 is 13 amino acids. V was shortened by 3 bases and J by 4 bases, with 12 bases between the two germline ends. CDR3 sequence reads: CSVDQGRVYGYTF. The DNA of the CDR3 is TGCAGCGTTGACCAGGGCAGGGTCTATGGCTACACCTTC.

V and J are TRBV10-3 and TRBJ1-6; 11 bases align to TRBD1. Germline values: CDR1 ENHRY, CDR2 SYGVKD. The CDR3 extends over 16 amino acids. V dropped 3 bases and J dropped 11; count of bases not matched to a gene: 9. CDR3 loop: CAISDYGTGGIAPLHF. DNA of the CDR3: TGTGCCATCAGTGACTATGGGACAGGGGGGATTGCACCCCTCCACTTT.

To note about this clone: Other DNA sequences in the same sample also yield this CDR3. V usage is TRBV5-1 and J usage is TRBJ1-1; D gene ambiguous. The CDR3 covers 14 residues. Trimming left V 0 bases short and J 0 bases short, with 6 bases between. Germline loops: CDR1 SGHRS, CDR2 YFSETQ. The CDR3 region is CASSLVGMNTEAFF. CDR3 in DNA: TGCGCCAGCAGCTTGGTCGGGATGAACACTGAAGCTTTCTTT.

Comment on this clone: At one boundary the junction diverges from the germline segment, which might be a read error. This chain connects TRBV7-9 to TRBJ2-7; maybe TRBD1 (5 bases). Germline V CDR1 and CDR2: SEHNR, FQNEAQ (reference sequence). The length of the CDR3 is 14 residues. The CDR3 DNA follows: TGCGCCAGCAGCCAAGAGGCAGGGCCAGGCGAGCAGTACTTC. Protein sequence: CASSQEAGPGEQYF. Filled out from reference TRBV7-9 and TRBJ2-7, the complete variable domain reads DTGVSQNPRHKITKRGQNVTFRCDPISEHNRLYWYRQTLGQGPEFLTYFQNEAQLEKSRLLSDRFSAERPKGSFSTLEIQRTEQGDSAMYLCASSQEAGPGEQYFGPGTRLTVT.

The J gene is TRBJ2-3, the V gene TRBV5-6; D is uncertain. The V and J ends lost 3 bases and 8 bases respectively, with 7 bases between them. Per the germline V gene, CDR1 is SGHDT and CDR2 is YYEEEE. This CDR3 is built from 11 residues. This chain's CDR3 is CASSWAGTQYF. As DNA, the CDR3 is TGTGCCAGCAGCTGGGCTGGTACGCAGTATTTT.

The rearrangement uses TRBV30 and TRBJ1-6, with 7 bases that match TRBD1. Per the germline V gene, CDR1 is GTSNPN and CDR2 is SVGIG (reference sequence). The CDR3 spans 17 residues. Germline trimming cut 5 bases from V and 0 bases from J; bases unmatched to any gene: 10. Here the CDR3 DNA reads TGTGCCTGGGGGCCGCTGACAGGGAGCTCCTATAATTCACCCCTCCACTTT. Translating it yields CAWGPLTGSSYNSPLHF.

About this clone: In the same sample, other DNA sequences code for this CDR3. The CDR3 region has the DNA TGTGCCAGCAGCTTAGCAGGGGGCGGTCAGCCCCAGCATTTT. This encodes CASSLAGGGQPQHF. V usage is TRBV7-2 and J usage is TRBJ1-5; 7 positions match TRBD1. Germline loops: CDR1 SGHTA, CDR2 FQGNSA. V gave up 0 bases and J gave up 6 bases; unmatched junction bases: 2. This CDR3 has 14 amino acids.

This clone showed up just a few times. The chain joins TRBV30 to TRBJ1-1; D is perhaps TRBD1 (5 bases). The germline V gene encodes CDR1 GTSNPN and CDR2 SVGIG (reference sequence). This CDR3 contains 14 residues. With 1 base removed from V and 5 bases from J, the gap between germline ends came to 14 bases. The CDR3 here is CAWSGQKLGTEAFF. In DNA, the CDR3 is TGTGCCTGGAGTGGACAGAAATTGGGGACTGAAGCTTTCTTT.